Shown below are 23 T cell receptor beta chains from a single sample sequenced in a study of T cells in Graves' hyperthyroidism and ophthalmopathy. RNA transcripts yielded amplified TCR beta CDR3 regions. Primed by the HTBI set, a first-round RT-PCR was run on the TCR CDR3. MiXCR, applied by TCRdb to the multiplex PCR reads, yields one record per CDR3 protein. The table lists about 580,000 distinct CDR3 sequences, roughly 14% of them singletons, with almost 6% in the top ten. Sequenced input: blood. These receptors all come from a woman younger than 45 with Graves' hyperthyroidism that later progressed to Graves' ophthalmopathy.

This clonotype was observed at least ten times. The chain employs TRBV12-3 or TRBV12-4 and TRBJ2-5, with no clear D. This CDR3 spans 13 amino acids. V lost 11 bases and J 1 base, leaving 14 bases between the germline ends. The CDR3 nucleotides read TGTGCCCGATCTACTGTGACCCAAGAGACCCAGTACTTC. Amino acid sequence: CARSTVTQETQYF.

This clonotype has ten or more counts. The CDR3 sequence: CASNMGANEKLFF. The CDR3 region has the DNA TGTGCCTCCAACATGGGGGCTAATGAAAAACTGTTTTTT. The J gene is TRBJ1-4, the V gene TRBV30; D might be TRBD1 (5 bases). This CDR3 has 13 amino acids. V was cut by 7 bases and J by 3 bases, with 12 bases left in between. CDR1 and CDR2 from the germline V gene are GTSNPN and SVGIG (reference sequence). Filled out from reference TRBV30 and TRBJ1-4, the complete variable domain reads SQTIHQWPATLVQPVGSPLSLECTVEGTSNPNLYWYRQAAGRGLQLLFYSVGIGQISSEVPQNLSASRPQDRQFILSSKKLLLSDSGFYLCASNMGANEKLFFGSGTQLSVL.

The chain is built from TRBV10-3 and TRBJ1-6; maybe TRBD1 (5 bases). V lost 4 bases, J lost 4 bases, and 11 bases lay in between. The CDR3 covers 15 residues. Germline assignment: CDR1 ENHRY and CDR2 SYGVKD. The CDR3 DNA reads TGTGCCATCAGTGTCAGGCAGGGATATAATTCACCCCTCCACTTT. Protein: CAISVRQGYNSPLHF.

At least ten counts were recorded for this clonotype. CDR3 loop: CASSFSGRARNEQFF. CDR3 DNA: TGTGCCAGCAGCTTTAGCGGGAGGGCCCGGAATGAGCAGTTCTTC. The J gene is TRBJ2-1, the V gene TRBV7-2, with 11 positions matching TRBD2. V gave up 3 bases and J gave up 7 bases; unmatched junction bases: 5. This CDR3 has 15 residues. Germline assignment: CDR1 SGHTA and CDR2 FQGNSA.

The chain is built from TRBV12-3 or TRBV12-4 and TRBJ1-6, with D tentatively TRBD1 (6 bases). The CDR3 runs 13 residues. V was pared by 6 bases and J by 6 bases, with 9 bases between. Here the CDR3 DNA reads TGTGCCAGCAGCAAACAGGGTAATTCACCCCTCCACTTT. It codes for CASSKQGNSPLHF.

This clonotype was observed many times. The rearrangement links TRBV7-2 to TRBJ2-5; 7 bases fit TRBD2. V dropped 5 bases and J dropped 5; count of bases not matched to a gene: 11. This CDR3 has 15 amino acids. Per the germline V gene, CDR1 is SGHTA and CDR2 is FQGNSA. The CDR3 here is CASSLERGSGETQYF. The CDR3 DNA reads TGTGCCAGCAGCCTCGAGCGGGGATCCGGGGAGACCCAGTACTTC.

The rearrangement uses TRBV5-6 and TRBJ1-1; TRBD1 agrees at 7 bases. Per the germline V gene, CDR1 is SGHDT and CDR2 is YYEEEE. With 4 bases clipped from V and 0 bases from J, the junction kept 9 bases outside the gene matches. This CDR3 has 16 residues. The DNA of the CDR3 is TGTGCCAGCAGCCACACTCCACAGGGGTTGAACACTGAAGCTTTCTTT. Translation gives CASSHTPQGLNTEAFF.

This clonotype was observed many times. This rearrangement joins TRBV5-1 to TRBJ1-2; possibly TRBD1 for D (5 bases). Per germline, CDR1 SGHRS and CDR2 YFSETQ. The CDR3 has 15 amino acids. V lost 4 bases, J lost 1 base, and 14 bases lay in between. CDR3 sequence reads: CASSRGQEGNYGYTF. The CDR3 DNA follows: TGCGCCAGCAGCCGGGGCCAAGAGGGTAACTATGGCTACACCTTC.

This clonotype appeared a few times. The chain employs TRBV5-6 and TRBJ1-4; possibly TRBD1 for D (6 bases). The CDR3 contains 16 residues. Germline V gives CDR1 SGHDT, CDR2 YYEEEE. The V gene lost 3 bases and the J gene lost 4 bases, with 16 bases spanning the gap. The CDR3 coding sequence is TGTGCCAGCAGCTCGAGACTGAGGACAGTTAATGAAAAACTGTTTTTT. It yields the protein CASSSRLRTVNEKLFF.

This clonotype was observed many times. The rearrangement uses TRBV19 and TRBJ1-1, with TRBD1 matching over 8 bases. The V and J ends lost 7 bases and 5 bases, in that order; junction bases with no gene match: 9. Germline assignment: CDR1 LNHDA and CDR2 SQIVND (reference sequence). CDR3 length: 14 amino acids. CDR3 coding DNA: TGTGCCAGTATGGAGGACAGGGCTAGGACTGAAGCTTTCTTT. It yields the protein CASMEDRARTEAFF.

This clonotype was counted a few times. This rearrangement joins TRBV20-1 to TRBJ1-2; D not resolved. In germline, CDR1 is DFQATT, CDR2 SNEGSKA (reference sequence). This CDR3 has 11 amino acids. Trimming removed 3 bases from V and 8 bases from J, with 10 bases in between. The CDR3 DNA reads TGCAGTGCTAGTATCCAGGAAGGCTACACCTTC. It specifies CSASIQEGYTF.

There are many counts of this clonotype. CDR3 residues: CSVEGETGFDGYTF. CDR3 nucleotide sequence: TGCAGCGTTGAAGGGGAGACAGGGTTCGACGGCTACACCTTC. The chain employs TRBV29-1 and TRBJ1-2, with 7 positions matching TRBD1. In germline, CDR1 is SQVTM, CDR2 ANQGSEA. V was clipped by 1 base and J by 8 bases; unmatched bases: 10. The CDR3 covers 14 residues.

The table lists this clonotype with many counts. CDR3 sequence reads: CASSPRTSNTYEQYF. The DNA for the CDR3 is TGTGCCAGCAGTCCGCGGACTAGCAACACCTACGAGCAGTACTTC. The chain uses TRBV6-2 or TRBV6-3 and TRBJ2-7; 8 bases agree with TRBD2. CDR3 size: 15 residues. Germline trimming cut 5 bases from V and 2 bases from J; bases unmatched to any gene: 8. Germline V gene data show CDR1 as MNHEY and CDR2 as SVGEGT.

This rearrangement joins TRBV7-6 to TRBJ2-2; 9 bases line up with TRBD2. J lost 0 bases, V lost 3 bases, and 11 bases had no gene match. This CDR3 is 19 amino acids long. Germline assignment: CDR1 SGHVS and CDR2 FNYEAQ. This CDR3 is CASSFRLAGTDANTGELFF. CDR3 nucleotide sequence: TGTGCCAGCAGCTTCAGGCTAGCGGGAACAGACGCGAACACCGGGGAGCTGTTTTTT.

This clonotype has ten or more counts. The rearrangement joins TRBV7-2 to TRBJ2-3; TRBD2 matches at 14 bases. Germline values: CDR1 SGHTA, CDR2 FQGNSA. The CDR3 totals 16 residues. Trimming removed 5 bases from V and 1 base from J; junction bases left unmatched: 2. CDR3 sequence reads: CASSRGLAGGTDTQYF. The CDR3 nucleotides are TGTGCCAGCAGCCGGGGACTAGCGGGAGGCACAGATACGCAGTATTTT.

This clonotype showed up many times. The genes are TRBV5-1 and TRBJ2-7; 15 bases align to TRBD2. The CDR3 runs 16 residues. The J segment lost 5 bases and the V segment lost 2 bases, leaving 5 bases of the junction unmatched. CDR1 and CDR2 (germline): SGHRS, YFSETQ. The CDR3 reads CASSFGLAGGLDEQYF. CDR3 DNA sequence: TGCGCCAGCAGCTTCGGACTAGCGGGAGGGCTCGACGAGCAGTACTTC.

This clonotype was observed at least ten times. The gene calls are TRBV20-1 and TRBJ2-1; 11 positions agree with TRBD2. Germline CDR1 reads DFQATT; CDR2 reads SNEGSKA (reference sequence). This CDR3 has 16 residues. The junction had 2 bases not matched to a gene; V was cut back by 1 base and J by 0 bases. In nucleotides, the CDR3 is TGCAGTGCTAGAGGACTAGCGGGAATCTCCTACAATGAGCAGTTCTTC. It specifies CSARGLAGISYNEQFF.

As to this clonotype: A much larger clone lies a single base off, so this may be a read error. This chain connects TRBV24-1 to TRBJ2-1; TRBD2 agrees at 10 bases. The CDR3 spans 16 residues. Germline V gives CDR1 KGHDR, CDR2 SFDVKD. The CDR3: CATSDPLAGVINGQFF. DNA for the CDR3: TGTGCCACCAGTGATCCTCTAGCGGGAGTGATCAATGGGCAGTTCTTC.

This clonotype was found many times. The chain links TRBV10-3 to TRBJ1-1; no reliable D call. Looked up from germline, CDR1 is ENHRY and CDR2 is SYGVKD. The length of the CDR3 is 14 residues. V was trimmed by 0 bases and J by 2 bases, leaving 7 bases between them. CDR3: CAISESPGNTEAFF. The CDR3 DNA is TGTGCCATCAGTGAGTCGCCGGGTAACACTGAAGCTTTCTTT.

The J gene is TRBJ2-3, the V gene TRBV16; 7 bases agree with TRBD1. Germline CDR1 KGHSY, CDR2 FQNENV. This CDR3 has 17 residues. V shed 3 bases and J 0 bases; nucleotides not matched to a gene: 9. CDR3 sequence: CASSHHTGQLSTDTQYF. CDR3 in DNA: TGTGCCAGCAGCCACCACACGGGACAGCTTAGCACAGATACGCAGTATTTT.

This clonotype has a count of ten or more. The CDR3 spells CATSDHGPGREFF. The CDR3 DNA sequence: TGTGCCACCAGTGACCACGGACCTGGCCGGGAGTTCTTC. The chain is built from TRBV24-1 and TRBJ2-1; D is uncertain. Germline V gene data show CDR1 as KGHDR and CDR2 as SFDVKD. V was cut by 4 bases and J by 14 bases, with 17 bases left in between. CDR3 length: 13 amino acids.

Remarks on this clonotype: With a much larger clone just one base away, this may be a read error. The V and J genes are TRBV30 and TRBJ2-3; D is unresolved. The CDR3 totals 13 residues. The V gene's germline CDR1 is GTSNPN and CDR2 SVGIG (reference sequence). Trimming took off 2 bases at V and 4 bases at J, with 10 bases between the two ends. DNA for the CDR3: TGTGCCTGGAGTCATAGGGAAGCAGATACGCAGTATTTT. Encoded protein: CAWSHREADTQYF.

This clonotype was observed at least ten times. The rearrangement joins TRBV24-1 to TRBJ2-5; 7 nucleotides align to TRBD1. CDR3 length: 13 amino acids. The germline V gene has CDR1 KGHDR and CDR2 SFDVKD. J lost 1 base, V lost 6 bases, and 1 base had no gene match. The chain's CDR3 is CATSRQGQETQYF. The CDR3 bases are TGTGCCACCAGTCGACAGGGCCAAGAGACCCAGTACTTC.